The 10 T cell receptor beta chains given below trace back to one sample, sequenced in a study of T cells in Graves' hyperthyroidism and ophthalmopathy. Amplified TCR beta CDR3 regions came from RNA transcripts. The study used the HTBI primer set for a first-round RT-PCR of the TCR CDR3. TCRdb passed the multiplex PCR reads through MiXCR, listing each CDR3 protein once. The sample yields roughly 420,000 distinct CDR3 sequences, 15% to 19% seen once. The sequenced sample was blood. Receptors originate from a woman younger than 35 with Graves' hyperthyroidism.

The table lists this clonotype with many counts. V and J are TRBV10-3 and TRBJ1-4; weak D call: TRBD1 (5 bases). The CDR3 spans 14 residues. V dropped 6 bases and J dropped 0 bases, with 8 bases sitting between them. The V gene's germline CDR1 is ENHRY and CDR2 SYGVKD. The CDR3 bases are TGTGCCATCAGCGACAGAGCAACTAATGAAAAACTGTTTTTT. It specifies CAISDRATNEKLFF.

This clonotype was recorded many times. Here the CDR3 reads CASSLGTGVDTEAFF. CDR3 DNA: TGTGCCAGCAGCTTGGGTACAGGGGTCGACACTGAAGCTTTCTTT. V gene TRBV5-8 combines with J gene TRBJ1-1; the match to TRBD1 covers 7 bases. The germline gives CDR1 SGHTS, CDR2 YDEGEE. The V segment lost 0 bases and the J segment 3 bases; nucleotides outside the gene matches: 5. The CDR3 totals 15 residues.

In its sample, this clonotype was seen many times. V usage is TRBV20-1 and J usage is TRBJ2-1; 8 bases match TRBD2. After removal of 1 base from V and 5 bases from J, the junction contained 7 bases not matched to a gene. CDR1 is DFQATT and CDR2 is SNEGSKA in the germline V gene (reference sequence). This CDR3 comprises 15 residues. The CDR3 DNA follows: TGCAGTGCTAGAGTGAAAGCGGGGGTAAACAATGAGCAGTTCTTC. Protein sequence: CSARVKAGVNNEQFF.

This clonotype has more than one count but fewer than ten. The chain carries TRBV12-3 or TRBV12-4 and TRBJ1-1, with D possibly being TRBD1 (5 bases). The V end lost 4 bases, the J end lost 8 bases, and 11 bases lay between the germline ends. CDR3 size: 12 residues. The CDR3 loop is CASSSGGPEAFF. The CDR3 DNA reads as TGTGCCAGCAGTTCCGGGGGACCCGAAGCTTTCTTT.

This clonotype was observed a handful of times. The gene calls are TRBV27 and TRBJ2-5, with D possibly being TRBD1 (6 bases). The CDR3 is 15 amino acids. CDR1 is MNHEY, CDR2 SMNVEV, per germline (reference sequence). Trimming pared 1 base from V and 4 bases from J, leaving 13 bases between. Here the CDR3 DNA reads TGTGCCAGCAGTTTATTTTGGGCCAGGGGAGAGACCCAGTACTTC. This translates into CASSLFWARGETQYF.

This clonotype was counted ten times or more. The V call is TRBV20-1, the J call TRBJ2-1, with 9 bases aligning to TRBD1. The CDR3 runs 13 residues. The J segment lost 5 bases and the V segment lost 2 bases, leaving 1 base of the junction unmatched. CDR1 DFQATT and CDR2 SNEGSKA come from the germline V gene (reference sequence). The CDR3 spells CSARRDRDNEQFF. CDR3 coding DNA: TGCAGTGCTAGACGGGACAGGGACAATGAGCAGTTCTTC.

The rearrangement joins TRBV28 to TRBJ1-5, with unresolved D. This CDR3 contains 15 residues. Germline CDR1 MDHEN, CDR2 SYDVKM. The V and J ends lost 10 bases and 0 bases respectively, with 16 bases between them. CDR3 nucleotides: TGTGCCACCGAGGCTTTGGGAAATAGCAATCAGCCCCAGCATTTT. It codes for CATEALGNSNQPQHF.

V gene TRBV28 combines with J gene TRBJ1-6; TRBD1 matches at 7 bases. With 6 bases clipped from V and 6 bases from J, the junction kept 5 bases outside the gene matches. This CDR3 spans 14 amino acids. CDR1 is MDHEN and CDR2 is SYDVKM in the germline V gene. This CDR3 reads CASSLTGVNSPLHF. CDR3 DNA sequence: TGTGCCAGCAGCCTAACAGGGGTTAATTCACCCCTCCACTTT.

To note about this clonotype: At one of its ends the junction is not consistent with the germline gene, which may arise from a read error. This chain links TRBV24-1 with TRBJ1-5; no clear D. The germline CDR1 and CDR2 sequences are KGHDR and SFDVKD. The CDR3 extends over 13 amino acids. CDR3 sequence: CATSGRGNQPQHF. CDR3 nucleotides: TGTGCCACAAGTGGACGGGGAAATCAGCCCCAGCATTTT.

This clonotype was detected ten times or more. The chain has TRBV28 and TRBJ1-2, with D possibly TRBD1 on 5 matching bases. The CDR3 is 15 residues long. The germline CDR1 and CDR2 sequences are MDHEN and SYDVKM. The V and J ends lost 6 bases and 0 bases respectively, with 14 bases between them. The CDR3 region is CASRSGTRANYGYTF. The CDR3 DNA reads TGTGCCAGCAGATCAGGGACTCGAGCTAACTATGGCTACACCTTC.